Each of the 8 T cell receptor beta chains below was sequenced from the same sample in a study of CD8 T cells in Susac syndrome. An amount of RNA that ranged from about 0.45 to 1 ug was reverse transcribed with random hexamers. TCRdb independently ran MiXCR on the immunoSEQ multiplex PCR reads; one entry per CDR3 protein. The sample shows about 200,000 distinct CDR3 sequences, 90% to 95% of them seen only once. The sequenced material came from CD4+ T cells from PBMCs. The receptors were gathered from a human donor in good health.

The V gene is TRBV24-1, the J gene TRBJ2-7; 10 bases fit TRBD1. The V and J ends lost 9 bases and 3 bases, in that order; junction bases with no gene match: 10. The CDR3 is 15 amino acids. Germline V gene lookup returns CDR1 KGHDR and CDR2 SFDVKD. The DNA for the CDR3 is TGTGCCACCTGCCCGGGACAGGGGAGGTTCTACGAGCAGTACGTC. This codes for CATCPGQGRFYEQYV.

The J gene is TRBJ2-3, the V gene TRBV24-1; D is unclear. CDR3 length: 13 amino acids. The V gene's germline CDR1 is KGHDR and CDR2 SFDVKD. The V and J ends lost 5 bases and 0 bases respectively, with 5 bases between them. Here the CDR3 reads CATSGSSTDTQYF. For the CDR3, the DNA is TGTGCCACCAGTGGCAGTAGCACAGATACGCAGTATTTT.

This sequence joins TRBV6-5 and TRBJ1-2; no reliable D call. Trimming pared 6 bases from V and 3 bases from J, leaving 11 bases between. Germline V gene sequence: CDR1 MNHEY, CDR2 SVGAGI. This CDR3 has 13 residues. CDR3 protein: CASRTTGDYGYTF. The DNA of the CDR3 is TGTGCCAGCAGGACTACCGGGGACTATGGCTACACCTTC.

The rearrangement links TRBV28 to TRBJ2-7, with D tentatively TRBD1 (6 bases). V lost 2 bases and J 3 bases, leaving 20 bases between the germline ends. Germline CDR1 and CDR2: MDHEN and SYDVKM. This CDR3 region has 17 residues. This CDR3 reads CASSLDGWGRDNYEQYV. The CDR3 nucleotides read TGTGCCAGCAGTTTAGATGGTTGGGGGCGCGACAACTACGAGCAGTACGTC.

The rearrangement links TRBV11-2 to TRBJ1-2; D is ambiguous. The ends were cut back, 5 bases at V and 0 bases at J, with 13 bases in the middle. The CDR3 covers 15 residues. Germline V gene lookup returns CDR1 SGHAT and CDR2 FQNNGV. CDR3 coding DNA: TGTGCCAGCAGCCCCCTCAGGACTTCTAACTATGGCTACACCTTC. It yields the protein CASSPLRTSNYGYTF.

The CDR3 region has the DNA TGTGCCAGCAGCTTAATGAGAGGGGGCTATGGCTACACCTTC. Translation gives CASSLMRGGYGYTF. The chain couples TRBV7-2 to TRBJ1-2, with a weak D call TRBD1 (6 bases). The length of the CDR3 is 14 residues. Germline loops: CDR1 SGHTA, CDR2 FQGNSA. V lost 2 bases and J 4 bases, leaving 11 bases between the germline ends.

The V call is TRBV25-1, the J call TRBJ1-1, with 8 bases lining up with TRBD1. The V and J ends lost 3 bases and 6 bases, in that order; junction bases with no gene match: 9. The germline CDR1 and CDR2 sequences are MGHDK and SYGVNS. The CDR3 spans 15 residues. The DNA of the CDR3 is TGTGCCAGCAGTGATACCAGGGCAGGGGGCTCTGAAGCTTTCTTT. Amino acids: CASSDTRAGGSEAFF.

V is TRBV30 and J is TRBJ2-7, with D hard to call. The CDR3 loop spans 11 amino acids. Germline assignment: CDR1 GTSNPN and CDR2 SVGIG (reference sequence). V was trimmed by 0 bases and J by 5 bases, leaving 5 bases between them. The CDR3 spells CAWSVGHEQYV. CDR3 DNA sequence: TGTGCCTGGAGTGTAGGCCACGAGCAGTACGTC.